This T cell receptor beta chain came from a study of blood T cells in healthy people across ages. Total RNA extraction produced at least 5 micrograms (per sample) for the study. The CDR3 length is 13 residues. Germline CDR1 reads SQVTM; CDR2 reads ANQGSEA. The use of a sample-barcoded 5' primer and a J-beta primer mix characterized a second PCR of roughly 7 to 12 cycles. TCRdb re-called the 5' RACE reads through MiXCR, storing one row per CDR3 protein. There are around 1.1 million distinct CDR3 sequences in the sample; 35% to 40% occur only once, and around 13% lies in the top ten. Sequencing was performed on blood. This sequence joins TRBV29-1 and TRBJ2-7; D is possibly TRBD2 (5 bases). The DNA end is more similar to TRBJ2-5, so the J call may be wrong. The receptor was isolated from a man aged 18 to 29 in good health. CDR3 sequence: CSVAKYAGETQYF. CDR3 DNA sequence: TGCAGCGTTGCGAAATACGCGGGAGAGACCCAGTACTTC.